These 28 T cell receptor beta chains share one sample of origin, sequenced in a study of cytomegalovirus exposure and HLA in healthy donors. The PCR ran on 60 Vbeta and 13 Jbeta primers. Assay: immunoSEQ multiplex PCR; the TCRdb copy retains only in-frame clones and omits some. The table shows roughly 130,000 clones, with about 72% occurring only once. Specimen: PBMCs. The receptor set was obtained from a young man in good health and CMV-seropositive.

The rearrangement links TRBV10-3 to TRBJ2-3; 9 nucleotides match TRBD2. V dropped 3 bases and J dropped 0; count of bases not matched to a gene: 4. The CDR3 has 16 residues. CDR1 is ENHRY, CDR2 SYGVKD, per germline. CDR3 amino acids: CAISDSSGESTDTQYF. The CDR3, as DNA: TGTGCCATCAGTGATTCTAGCGGGGAAAGCACAGATACGCAGTATTTT.

The chain uses TRBV7-9 and TRBJ2-7; 12 bases align to TRBD2. The CDR3 has 15 amino acids. The junction had 4 bases not matched to a gene; V was cut back by 2 bases and J by 5 bases. CDR1 and CDR2 (germline): SEHNR, FQNEAQ (reference sequence). CDR3 sequence reads: CASSLRRLAGDEQYF. The DNA for the CDR3 is TGTGCCAGCAGCTTAAGGAGACTAGCGGGAGACGAGCAGTACTTC.

The chain has TRBV5-6 and TRBJ2-3, with D perhaps matching TRBD1 (6 bases). Germline loops: CDR1 SGHDT, CDR2 YYEEEE. CDR3 length equals 13 residues. Trimming stripped 1 base from V and 3 bases from J, with 6 bases between. The CDR3 loop is CASSLTGTDTQYF. The DNA for the CDR3 is TGTGCCAGCAGCTTGACAGGGACAGATACGCAGTATTTT.

The chain is built from TRBV7-3 and TRBJ2-7, with 7 bases fitting TRBD1. CDR1 and CDR2 from the germline V gene are SGHTA and FQGTGA. This CDR3 contains 15 residues. Losses at the gene ends were 0 bases for V and 6 bases for J; bases not matched to a gene: 8. The chain's CDR3 is CASSLTRTGLGEQYF. CDR3 DNA sequence: TGTGCCAGCAGCTTAACCAGGACAGGCTTGGGCGAGCAGTACTTC.

DNA of the CDR3: TGTGCCAGCAGCTTCGACAGCTCCTACGAGCAGTACTTC. Translating it yields CASSFDSSYEQYF. V usage is TRBV7-6 and J usage is TRBJ2-7, with D maybe TRBD1 (5 bases). The CDR3 has 13 amino acids. Germline CDR1 reads SGHVS; CDR2 reads FNYEAQ. Trimming pared 3 bases from V and 0 bases from J, leaving 6 bases between.

This clone was detected only a few times. This chain links TRBV7-9 with TRBJ1-2; the D gene is possibly TRBD1 (6 bases). Germline CDR1 is SEHNR and CDR2 is FQNEAQ (reference sequence). Trimming removed 5 bases from V and 7 bases from J, with 11 bases in between. The CDR3 loop spans 12 amino acids. The CDR3 DNA reads TGTGCCAGCAGCCGCGACAGGCCTGGCTACACCTTC. This encodes CASSRDRPGYTF.

This chain joins TRBV30 and TRBJ2-3; D unresolved. Germline-derived CDR1 and CDR2 are GTSNPN and SVGIG (reference sequence). The CDR3 loop spans 13 amino acids. V gave up 5 bases and J gave up 3 bases, with 12 bases separating them. CDR3 sequence: CAWSFGRTDTQYF. In DNA form, the CDR3 reads TGTGCCTGGTCTTTCGGTCGGACAGATACGCAGTATTTT. The full variable domain, with the rest looked up from reference TRBV30 and TRBJ2-3, is SQTIHQWPATLVQPVGSPLSLECTVEGTSNPNLYWYRQAAGRGLQLLFYSVGIGQISSEVPQNLSASRPQDRQFILSSKKLLLSDSGFYLCAWSFGRTDTQYFGPGTRLTVL.

The chain is built from TRBV6-6 and TRBJ1-5, with 7 positions matching TRBD1. Germline V gives CDR1 MNHNY, CDR2 SVGAGI (reference sequence). With V trimmed by 6 bases and J by 7 bases, 9 bases remained unmatched. This CDR3 is built from 14 residues. CDR3 protein: CASRSGGMGQPQHF. CDR3 coding DNA: TGTGCCAGCAGGTCAGGGGGAATGGGACAGCCCCAGCATTTT.

This chain links TRBV9 with TRBJ1-2; D remains unclear. V was shortened by 0 bases and J by 0 bases, with 9 bases between the two germline ends. The CDR3 sequence is 15 residues long. Germline V gives CDR1 SGDLS, CDR2 YYNGEE. CDR3 nucleotide sequence: TGTGCCAGCAGCGTAGGAGGCGCCGCTAACTATGGCTACACCTTC. It translates to CASSVGGAANYGYTF.

The chain recombines TRBV5-1 with TRBJ2-7, with D possibly being TRBD1 (6 bases). Germline CDR1 and CDR2: SGHRS and YFSETQ. Deletions cut 7 bases from V and 3 bases from J, with 20 bases between. The CDR3 has 15 residues. CDR3 loop: CASRLSPGEFYEQYF. The CDR3 nucleotides are TGCGCCAGCCGCCTTTCGCCAGGGGAATTCTACGAGCAGTACTTC.

The rearrangement joins TRBV5-1 to TRBJ2-7; D is unclear. Germline values: CDR1 SGHRS, CDR2 YFSETQ. CDR3 length: 14 amino acids. The germline V and J ends were trimmed by 1 base and 1 base, with 9 bases remaining between them. The CDR3 spells CASSLYARSYEQYF. Here the CDR3 DNA reads TGCGCCAGCAGCTTGTATGCCAGGTCCTACGAGCAGTACTTC.

This clone showed up just a few times. The chain carries TRBV28 and TRBJ2-1; D remains unclear. The CDR3 totals 14 residues. Deletions cut 5 bases from V and 0 bases from J, with 8 bases between. Looked up from germline, CDR1 is MDHEN and CDR2 is SYDVKM. The CDR3 region is CASSPLGSYNEQFF. Here the CDR3 DNA reads TGTGCCAGCAGTCCTCTAGGCTCCTACAATGAGCAGTTCTTC.

The chain couples TRBV5-1 to TRBJ2-5; the match to TRBD1 covers 10 bases. CDR1 is SGHRS, CDR2 YFSETQ, per germline. J gave up 6 bases and V 4 bases, and 6 bases lay outside the gene matches. This CDR3 contains 14 residues. The CDR3 coding sequence is TGCGCCAGCAGCATAGGACAGGGGGGACAGACCCAGTACTTC. It is translated as CASSIGQGGQTQYF.

The chain recombines TRBV27 with TRBJ2-7; D call uncertain. This CDR3 spans 14 amino acids. Trimming left V 4 bases short and J 2 bases short, with 12 bases between. Germline values: CDR1 MNHEY, CDR2 SMNVEV (reference sequence). CDR3 loop: CASSSYFTPYEQYF. The CDR3 DNA reads TGTGCCAGCAGTTCCTACTTCACCCCCTACGAGCAGTACTTC.

The chain links TRBV4-1 to TRBJ2-7; a possible D gene is TRBD1 (6 bases). The CDR3 has 14 amino acids. Trimming pared 4 bases from V and 0 bases from J, leaving 10 bases between. Germline CDR1 and CDR2: MGHRA and YSYEKL. CDR3 region: CASSPRDTSYEQYF. For the CDR3, the DNA is TGCGCCAGCAGCCCCCGGGACACCTCCTACGAGCAGTACTTC.

This clone was counted once. The genes are TRBV9 and TRBJ2-7; tentatively, D is TRBD2 (5 bases). Germline CDR1 is SGDLS and CDR2 is YYNGEE. This CDR3 has 16 amino acids. V lost 4 bases, J lost 2 bases, and 19 bases lay in between. In nucleotides, the CDR3 is TGTGCCAGCAGCCGCTGGGTGAGGGCCGAGACCTACGAGCAGTACTTC. Protein sequence: CASSRWVRAETYEQYF.

V gene TRBV2 combines with J gene TRBJ1-6; the D is unclear. CDR1 is SNHLY, CDR2 FYNNEI, per germline. The ends were cut back, 5 bases at V and 10 bases at J, with 6 bases in the middle. This CDR3 has 11 amino acids. CDR3 region: CASSNYSPLHF. The CDR3, as DNA: TGTGCCAGCAGTAACTACTCACCCCTCCACTTT.

This clone was detected only once. The chain couples TRBV27 to TRBJ2-7, with D tentatively TRBD2 (5 bases). Germline assignment: CDR1 MNHEY and CDR2 SMNVEV (reference sequence). CDR3 length: 13 residues. Trimming cost V 1 base and J 3 bases, with 7 bases left between them. Written as DNA, the CDR3 is TGTGCCAGCAGTTTATTCGGAGGCTACGAGCAGTACTTC. This encodes CASSLFGGYEQYF.

V is TRBV6-1 and J is TRBJ2-2; 7 bases map to TRBD2. Germline CDR1 is MNHNS and CDR2 is SASEGT. The V gene end was trimmed by 7 bases and the J gene end by 3 bases; junction bases not matched to a gene: 5. The CDR3 totals 14 residues. As DNA, the CDR3 is TGTGCCAGCAACCGGGACTATCACACCGGGGAGCTGTTTTTT. This codes for CASNRDYHTGELFF.

The chain is built from TRBV6-5 and TRBJ2-7, with D perhaps TRBD1 (5 bases). The CDR3 covers 11 residues. V was clipped by 7 bases and J by 4 bases, with 8 bases between them. Germline lookup yields CDR1 MNHEY and CDR2 SVGAGI. This chain's CDR3 is CASTDSYEQYF. The CDR3 coding sequence is TGTGCCAGCACCGACAGTTACGAGCAGTACTTC.

This rearrangement joins TRBV5-1 to TRBJ2-6; 8 bases are a match to TRBD2. Germline values: CDR1 SGHRS, CDR2 YFSETQ. CDR3 length: 16 residues. The ends lost 5 bases at V and 2 bases at J; junction bases unmatched: 6. The CDR3 region has the DNA TGCGCCAGCAGGTTAGCGGGATCTCCTGGGGCCAACGTCCTGACTTTC. Its translation: CASRLAGSPGANVLTF.

The chain links TRBV5-4 to TRBJ2-7, with 7 nucleotides matching TRBD1. V was pared by 3 bases and J by 3 bases, with 9 bases of the junction left unmatched. The CDR3 runs 15 residues. Germline CDR1 SGHNT, CDR2 YYREEE (reference sequence). CDR3 nucleotides: TGTGCCAGCAGCTCTAACTCGGGACAGAACTACGAGCAGTACTTC. Protein sequence: CASSSNSGQNYEQYF.

The chain recombines TRBV5-1 with TRBJ2-1; D might be TRBD1 (5 bases). This CDR3 spans 14 amino acids. With 3 bases removed from V and 6 bases from J, the gap between germline ends came to 13 bases. Germline assignment: CDR1 SGHRS and CDR2 YFSETQ. In DNA, the CDR3 is TGCGCCAGCAGCTCCGATCGACAGTTCAATGAGCAGTTCTTC. It yields the protein CASSSDRQFNEQFF.

The chain recombines TRBV27 with TRBJ1-5, with a weak D call TRBD1 (5 bases). There are 17 residues in the CDR3. V lost 3 bases and J lost 1, with 16 bases in between. Germline loops: CDR1 MNHEY, CDR2 SMNVEV (reference sequence). The chain's CDR3 is CASSLTARTRSNQPQHF. CDR3 DNA sequence: TGTGCCAGCAGTTTGACAGCTCGGACGAGAAGCAATCAGCCCCAGCATTTT.

This sequence joins TRBV7-2 and TRBJ1-5, with D unclear. The germline CDR1 and CDR2 sequences are SGHTA and FQGNSA. CDR3 size: 13 residues. V dropped 2 bases and J dropped 9 bases, with 11 bases sitting between them. The CDR3 loop is CASSLTGAGPQHF. CDR3 sequence (DNA): TGTGCCAGCAGCTTAACCGGCGCGGGGCCCCAGCATTTT.

This chain's CDR3 is CASSAQGLKAFF. CDR3 bases: TGTGCCAGCAGCGCGCAGGGTTTGAAGGCTTTCTTT. The J gene is TRBJ1-1, the V gene TRBV7-2; possible D gene TRBD1, 5 bases. Trimming shortened V by 5 bases and J by 11 bases, and 15 bases separated the two germline ends. CDR3 size: 12 residues. CDR1 and CDR2 from the germline V gene are SGHTA and FQGNSA.

The rearrangement joins TRBV6-6 to TRBJ2-2; 9 bases align to TRBD1. Germline assignment: CDR1 MNHNY and CDR2 SVGAGI (reference sequence). This CDR3 is built from 15 residues. V was pared by 5 bases and J by 5 bases, with 6 bases of the junction left unmatched. Written as DNA, the CDR3 is TGTGCCAGCAGTCACGGGACAGGGATAACCGGGGAGCTGTTTTTT. Encoded protein: CASSHGTGITGELFF.

The chain couples TRBV7-9 to TRBJ1-2, with 8 bases aligning to TRBD1. The CDR3 has 16 residues. Germline V gene sequence: CDR1 SEHNR, CDR2 FQNEAQ (reference sequence). V shed 5 bases and J 6 bases; nucleotides not matched to a gene: 14. The CDR3 nucleotides are TGTGCCAGCAGCCGAACCAGACAGGGGAAGGAGGATGGCTACACCTTC. Translation gives CASSRTRQGKEDGYTF.